The sequence of this TCR beta chain was determined in a study of CD8+ T cells in alopecia areata. TCR sequencing used cDNA made by reverse transcription of extracted RNA. TCRdb's copy holds only in-frame clones and misses some; the assay was immunoSEQ multiplex PCR. The data hold 200,000 or so clones, with around three fifths observed a single time. Points from the study as a whole: Scalp sequencing captures resident alphabeta T cells of normal skin too. Patients shared TCRs less clearly than mice did, possibly owing to HLA. Across lesional scalp, and particularly alopecia totalis/universalis, clonality surpassed that of normal scalp.

CDR3 size: 12 residues. Germline V gene sequence: CDR1 MGHRA, CDR2 YSYEKL. V was shortened by 0 bases and J by 6 bases, with 5 bases between the two germline ends. This clone occurred a few times. The antigen remains undetermined. It was from PBMCs that CD4+ and CD8+ T cells were sorted. The genes are TRBV4-1 and TRBJ1-2; D not certain. This clonotype was obtained from a human donor in good health. The sequencing input was CD8+ T cells sorted from blood. The CDR3 here is CASSQEGDGYTF. CDR3 bases: TGCGCCAGCAGCCAAGAGGGAGATGGCTACACCTTC.